This TCR beta chain was captured in a study of blood T cell repertoires in COVID-19. Study context: The samples span acute and convalescent COVID-19 from the United States, Italy and Spain. The analysed material was cDNA or gDNA that came from T cells, B-cell-depleted T cells, or PBMCs.

Per the authors' pipeline: Cell counts per sample came from amplifying reference gene primers. Only in-frame clones appear in the TCRdb table, and some are missing; sequencing was by immunoSEQ multiplex PCR. V and J calls and clone size are those listed in that table; D and trimming were worked out from the DNA. In the table there are around 230,000 clones, about 90% of which are singletons. This clone occurred a few times. Sequencing input: peripheral blood. The sequence came from a man in his sixties who had recovered from COVID-19.

CDR3 DNA: TGTGCCTGGAGTTCCCCGCCCCGACCGGGGAATTCACCCCTCCACTTT. This encodes CAWSSPPRPGNSPLHF. This chain links TRBV30 with TRBJ1-6; D is undetermined. V was trimmed by 2 bases and J by 7 bases, leaving 18 bases between them. The CDR3 is 16 residues long. Germline assignment: CDR1 GTSNPN and CDR2 SVGIG (reference sequence).